This TCR beta chain was captured by sequencing in a study of blood T cells in healthy people across ages. V trimming: 1 base; J trimming: 8 bases; junction bases outside the gene matches: 17. The CDR3 is 18 residues long. From germline, CDR1 is SEHNR and CDR2 FQNEAQ (reference sequence). Sample-barcoded 5' priming and a J-beta primer mix drove a second PCR of roughly 7 to 11 cycles. TCRdb reprocessed the 5' RACE reads via MiXCR and lists one record per CDR3 protein. The table has 900,000 to 950,000 distinct CDR3 sequences, around 29% seen once. This same sample was also taken into another study, of T cells of mothers and their children.

This TCR was recovered from a woman in her 40s in good health. Specimen: blood. The chain uses TRBV7-9 and TRBJ1-2; 9 nucleotides agree with TRBD1. The CDR3 region is CASSLEGGQGMGSFGYTF. The CDR3 coding sequence is TGTGCCAGCAGCTTAGAAGGCGGACAGGGGATGGGTTCCTTCGGCTACACCTTC.